What follows is one T cell receptor beta chain and its context. This table comes from immunoSEQ multiplex PCR, and its TCRdb copy is limited to in-frame clones, with some not included. The sample shows about 320,000 clones, about 85% of them seen only once. This sample is part of a study of blood T cell repertoires in COVID-19. From germline, CDR1 is MNHNS and CDR2 SASEGT. V shed 2 bases and J shed 5 bases, with 6 bases lying between them. The CDR3 contains 12 residues. This clonotype originated in a woman in her 30s who had recovered from COVID-19. Sequencing was performed on PBMCs or T cells enriched from blood (not recorded which). V usage is TRBV6-1 and J usage is TRBJ1-1; no clear D. The CDR3 loop reads CASSEHFTEAFF. The CDR3 nucleotides are TGTGCCAGCAGTGAACATTTTACTGAAGCTTTCTTT.